This T cell receptor beta chain was observed in a study of blood T cell repertoires in COVID-19. Study details: Nucleic acid was either cDNA or gDNA, and it came from T cells, B-cell-depleted T cells, or PBMCs.

Original processing methods: Reference gene primer amplification gave nucleated cell count estimates. This table comes from immunoSEQ multiplex PCR, and its TCRdb copy is limited to in-frame clones, with some not included. V, J and clone size reflect that table, while D and trimming were determined from the DNA. The sample holds around 310,000 clones, roughly 90% seen once. Enrolled through a virtual design, the participants were between 18 and 89 years of age and came from roughly 22 US areas. Each participant's cohort was designated according to participant-reported clinical history. Germline V CDR1 and CDR2: SNHLY, FYNNEI. This CDR3 comprises 18 residues. Germline trimming cut 3 bases from V and 3 bases from J; bases unmatched to any gene: 12.

The chain uses TRBV2 and TRBJ1-1; 11 bases map to TRBD1. The sequence derives from a young woman who had recovered from COVID-19. The sequencing input was PBMCs or T cells enriched from blood (not recorded which). The CDR3 nucleotides are TGTGCCAGCAGTGATATCGGACAGGGGGCAGGGATTTACACTGAAGCTTTCTTT. Protein sequence: CASSDIGQGAGIYTEAFF.